This TCR beta chain is drawn from a study of CD8+CD57+ T cells in acquired aplastic anemia. Germline CDR1 reads LGHNA; CDR2 reads YNFKEQ. The ends were cut back, 3 bases at V and 0 bases at J, with 8 bases in the middle. This CDR3 has 15 residues. TCR beta VDJ combinations and CDR3 sequences were profiled from genomic DNA. TCRdb redid the calling of the reads with MiXCR, one entry per CDR3 protein. The sample includes over 250,000 distinct CDR3 sequences, 56% of them seen just once. Selection for sequencing was limited to patients who had shown CD8+CD57+ cell expansion by flow cytometry. The chain recombines TRBV4-2 with TRBJ1-4; D is ambiguous. This receptor was obtained from a human donor with aplastic anemia. Sequencing was performed on sorted CD4+, CD8+, or CD8+CD57+ T cells (not recorded which) from PBMCs. The CDR3 here is CASSQPHATNEKLFF. The CDR3 nucleotides read TGTGCCAGCAGCCAGCCCCATGCAACTAATGAAAAACTGTTTTTT.